One sample yielded the 12 T cell receptor beta chains listed below, sequenced in a study of blood T cell repertoires in COVID-19. Libraries were prepared by immunoSEQ multiplex PCR; TCRdb keeps only in-frame clonotypes and omits some of them. The sample has 250,000 or so clones, approximately 86% seen once. Sequenced material: peripheral blood. All receptors derive from a middle-aged man with active or convalescent COVID-19.

This clone appeared once. This chain links TRBV27 with TRBJ2-5, with 13 bases aligning to TRBD2. V dropped 5 bases and J dropped 2; count of bases not matched to a gene: 5. This CDR3 is 16 amino acids long. The germline V gene encodes CDR1 MNHEY and CDR2 SMNVEV (reference sequence). Here the CDR3 reads CASSPTSGGAQETQYF. The CDR3 coding sequence is TGTGCCAGCAGTCCAACTAGCGGGGGGGCGCAAGAGACCCAGTACTTC.

This sequence joins TRBV6-5 and TRBJ1-6; 8 nucleotides match TRBD1. CDR1 is MNHEY and CDR2 is SVGAGI in the germline V gene. CDR3 length: 15 residues. V was clipped by 8 bases and J by 7 bases; unmatched bases: 10. The CDR3: CASCPGTGLNSPLHF. The DNA for the CDR3 is TGTGCCAGCTGCCCTGGGACAGGTTTGAATTCACCCCTCCACTTT.

The chain links TRBV9 to TRBJ1-1, with unresolved D. This CDR3 has 14 residues. Germline V gene lookup returns CDR1 SGDLS and CDR2 YYNGEE. Trimming left V 3 bases short and J 7 bases short, with 16 bases between. The CDR3 nucleotides read TGTGCCAGCAGCGGAGGGAAGAGTGGGGTTGAAGCTTTCTTT. Translated: CASSGGKSGVEAFF.

The chain uses TRBV24-1 and TRBJ1-5, with D uncertain. This CDR3 is 13 amino acids long. CDR1 is KGHDR and CDR2 is SFDVKD in the germline V gene. Trimming pared 4 bases from V and 7 bases from J, leaving 10 bases between. The CDR3 protein is CATSDSRYQPQHF. The CDR3 DNA reads as TGTGCCACCAGTGACTCCCGGTACCAGCCCCAGCATTTT.

The V gene is TRBV21-1, the J gene TRBJ1-2; TRBD1 reflects the table's D call only, with no check against the DNA. TRBV21-1 is listed as a pseudogene. This CDR3 comprises 16 residues. The CDR3 DNA reads as TGTGCCAGCAGTAGAGTGGGGCGGATACCTAACTATGGCTACACCTTC. Its translation is CASSRVGRIPNYGYTF.

V is TRBV6-4 and J is TRBJ2-7; 7 bases line up with TRBD1. This CDR3 region has 14 residues. Germline V CDR1 and CDR2: MRHNA, SNTAGT. The V segment lost 4 bases and the J segment 6 bases; nucleotides outside the gene matches: 9. CDR3 amino acids: CASSAFGTGVEQYF. Here the CDR3 DNA reads TGTGCCAGCAGTGCCTTCGGTACAGGGGTCGAGCAGTACTTC.

This clone was observed once. This sequence joins TRBV7-2 and TRBJ2-1; the D gene is possibly TRBD1 (5 bases). Between the trimmed V and J ends, which lost 1 base and 16 bases, there was a span of 20 bases. CDR3 length: 14 residues. Germline V lookup: CDR1 SGHTA, CDR2 FQGNSA. The CDR3 coding sequence is TGTGCCAGCAGCTTAGGGCCGGATAGGGGCCCGGCCTTCTTC. This sequence encodes CASSLGPDRGPAFF.

V usage is TRBV30 and J usage is TRBJ2-3; TRBD2 aligns across 10 bases. This CDR3 has 18 amino acids. With 4 bases clipped from V and 5 bases from J, the junction kept 18 bases outside the gene matches. Per the germline V gene, CDR1 is GTSNPN and CDR2 is SVGIG (reference sequence). CDR3 sequence: CAWTSTSGVRLTRDTQYF. Here the CDR3 DNA reads TGTGCCTGGACATCTACTAGCGGGGTACGCCTCACACGAGATACGCAGTATTTT.

The chain has TRBV4-2 and TRBJ2-1; tentative D call: TRBD2 (5 bases). Germline CDR1 LGHNA, CDR2 YNFKEQ. The V and J ends lost 0 bases and 1 base respectively, with 10 bases between them. The CDR3 covers 16 residues. This chain's CDR3 is CASSQDSGGSYNEQFF. The CDR3 DNA sequence: TGTGCCAGCAGCCAAGATTCTGGAGGATCCTACAATGAGCAGTTCTTC.

This clone was detected only once. The J gene is TRBJ2-5, the V gene TRBV24-1; 8 bases agree with TRBD1. Germline lookup yields CDR1 KGHDR and CDR2 SFDVKD. This CDR3 is built from 14 residues. Trimming took 4 bases from V and 4 from J; bases not matched to a gene: 4. CDR3 loop: CATSESDRGETQYF. In DNA form, the CDR3 reads TGTGCCACCAGTGAGTCTGACAGGGGAGAGACCCAGTACTTC.

The chain employs TRBV30 and TRBJ2-4; 7 bases line up with TRBD2. The germline gives CDR1 GTSNPN, CDR2 SVGIG (reference sequence). The CDR3 totals 12 residues. The trim removed 2 bases at V and 10 bases at J, leaving 5 bases unmatched. Here the CDR3 DNA reads TGTGCCTGGAGTTTTCTTAGCGGGATTCAGTACTTC. It encodes CAWSFLSGIQYF. Using reference TRBV30 and TRBJ2-4 for the parts outside the CDR3, the full variable domain is SQTIHQWPATLVQPVGSPLSLECTVEGTSNPNLYWYRQAAGRGLQLLFYSVGIGQISSEVPQNLSASRPQDRQFILSSKKLLLSDSGFYLCAWSFLSGIQYFGAGTRLSVL.

This chain links TRBV9 with TRBJ2-7; 7 nucleotides align to TRBD2. The CDR3 has 12 residues. Germline CDR1 is SGDLS and CDR2 is YYNGEE. The V segment lost 4 bases and the J segment 4 bases; nucleotides outside the gene matches: 2. CDR3 region: CASSLGGYEQYF. CDR3 bases: TGTGCCAGCAGCCTGGGGGGGTACGAGCAGTACTTC.